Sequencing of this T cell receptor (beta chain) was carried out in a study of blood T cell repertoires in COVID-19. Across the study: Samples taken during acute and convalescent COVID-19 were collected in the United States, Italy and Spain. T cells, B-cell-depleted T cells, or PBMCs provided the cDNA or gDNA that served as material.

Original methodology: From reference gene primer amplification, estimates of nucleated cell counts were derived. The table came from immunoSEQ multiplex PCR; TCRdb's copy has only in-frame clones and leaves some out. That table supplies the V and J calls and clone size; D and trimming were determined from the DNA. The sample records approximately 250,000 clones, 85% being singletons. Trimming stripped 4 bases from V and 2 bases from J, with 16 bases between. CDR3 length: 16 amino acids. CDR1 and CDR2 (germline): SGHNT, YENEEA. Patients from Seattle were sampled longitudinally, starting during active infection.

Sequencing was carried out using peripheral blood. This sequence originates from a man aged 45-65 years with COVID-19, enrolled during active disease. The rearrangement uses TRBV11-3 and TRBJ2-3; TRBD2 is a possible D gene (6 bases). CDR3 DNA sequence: TGTGCCAGCAGCTCGGCCGGGACTTCACTCACAGATACGCAGTATTTT. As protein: CASSSAGTSLTDTQYF.